The 17 T cell receptor beta chains below come from one sample, sequenced in a study of post-analysis software for immune sequencing data. Carried by the TCR beta cDNA libraries were unique molecular identifiers. One entry per CDR3 protein, called by TCRdb with MiXCR from the PCR reads. The table includes 600,000 to 750,000 distinct CDR3 sequences, over 45% detected once. Study-level points and caveats: Patients carried roughly 5 TRBV segments more frequently than controls did, and TRBV5-6, TRBV5-1 and TRBV20-1 were among them.

No antigen has been identified for these receptors. Sequences were obtained from blood. The receptors were gathered from a girl aged 2-10 years with multiple sclerosis.

V is TRBV29-1 and J is TRBJ2-1; 7 bases fit TRBD1. With 6 bases clipped from V and 5 bases from J, the junction kept 10 bases outside the gene matches. Looked up from germline, CDR1 is SQVTM and CDR2 is ANQGSEA. The CDR3 extends over 14 amino acids. The chain's CDR3 is CSVPTGKLDNEQFF. CDR3 coding DNA: TGCAGCGTCCCGACAGGGAAGTTGGACAATGAGCAGTTCTTC.

V is TRBV20-1 and J is TRBJ1-1; D is unresolved. The CDR3 runs 14 residues. Looked up from germline, CDR1 is DFQATT and CDR2 is SNEGSKA (reference sequence). V gave up 6 bases and J gave up 9 bases, with 23 bases separating them. CDR3 in amino acids: CSASLNTAGGKAFF. CDR3 DNA sequence: TGCAGTGCCAGCCTCAACACGGCTGGAGGAAAAGCTTTCTTT.

This sequence joins TRBV12-3 or TRBV12-4 and TRBJ2-1; 7 nucleotides line up with TRBD1. The CDR3 consists of 19 residues. V lost 2 bases, J lost 5 bases, and 18 bases stayed unmatched. The CDR3 loop reads CASSLRGPQGPLDDNEQFF. The CDR3 DNA reads as TGTGCCAGCAGTTTAAGGGGGCCCCAGGGGCCGCTCGACGACAATGAGCAGTTCTTC.

This clonotype showed up just once. The V and J genes are TRBV7-2 and TRBJ2-3, with 7 bases that match TRBD2. This CDR3 region has 15 residues. The germline V gene encodes CDR1 SGHTA and CDR2 FQGNSA. V dropped 2 bases and J dropped 5; count of bases not matched to a gene: 7. The CDR3 loop is CASSLNGGLGDTQYF. The CDR3 DNA follows: TGTGCCAGCAGCTTAAACGGGGGGTTGGGAGATACGCAGTATTTT.

The chain links TRBV4-1 to TRBJ2-2; D is ambiguous. Trimming stripped 4 bases from V and 3 bases from J, with 15 bases between. The germline V gene has CDR1 MGHRA and CDR2 YSYEKL. The CDR3 loop spans 16 amino acids. CDR3 DNA: TGCGCCAGCAGCCCCTCCCCGGGCTCGGACACCGGGGAGCTGTTTTTT. Amino acids: CASSPSPGSDTGELFF.

The chain couples TRBV2 to TRBJ2-1; 10 bases fit TRBD2. With V trimmed by 7 bases and J by 7 bases, 7 bases remained unmatched. This CDR3 comprises 14 residues. Germline CDR1 and CDR2: SNHLY and FYNNEI. CDR3 in amino acids: CASTKRGGSNEQFF. The CDR3 DNA sequence: TGTGCCAGCACGAAGCGGGGGGGCTCAAATGAGCAGTTCTTC.

In nucleotides, the CDR3 is TGTGCCAGCAGCTCTATGTCGGCAGGAGAAACAGATACGCAGTATTTT. Translated: CASSSMSAGETDTQYF. The chain has TRBV7-2 and TRBJ2-3; D gene ambiguous. V gave up 4 bases and J gave up 3 bases, with 17 bases separating them. The length of the CDR3 is 16 residues. The germline CDR1 and CDR2 sequences are SGHTA and FQGNSA.

The CDR3 DNA reads TGTGCCAGCAGTGCGGCTAGCGGGAGGGCCGAAGAGACCCAGTACTTC. It yields the protein CASSAASGRAEETQYF. The rearrangement links TRBV2 to TRBJ2-5; 12 nucleotides line up with TRBD2. The germline gives CDR1 SNHLY, CDR2 FYNNEI. This CDR3 contains 16 residues. With 4 bases clipped from V and 3 bases from J, the junction kept 6 bases outside the gene matches.

This clonotype was counted a single time. The chain carries TRBV12-3 or TRBV12-4 and TRBJ1-6, with 10 bases that match TRBD1. The V and J ends lost 5 bases and 5 bases, in that order; junction bases with no gene match: 3. This CDR3 has 15 amino acids. The CDR3: CASSPGTGDNSPLHF. The CDR3 nucleotides read TGTGCCAGCAGTCCAGGGACAGGGGATAATTCACCCCTCCACTTT.

The chain employs TRBV15 and TRBJ2-1; TRBD2 aligns across 10 bases. The CDR3 sequence is 17 residues long. Germline CDR1 LNHNV, CDR2 YYDKDF (reference sequence). Trimming at V came to 5 bases and at J to 8 bases, leaving 15 bases not matched to a gene. The CDR3 DNA is TGTGCCACCAGCGGCAGCCTGGGTAGCGGGGGGAGCTATGAGCAGTTCTTC. This gives the protein CATSGSLGSGGSYEQFF. The full variable domain, with the rest looked up from reference TRBV15 and TRBJ2-1, is DAMVIQNPRYQVTQFGKPVTLSCSQTLNHNVMYWYQQKSSQAPKLLFHYYDKDFNNEADTPDNFQSRRPNTSFCFLDIRSPGLGDTAMYLCATSGSLGSGGSYEQFFGPGTRLTVL.

V gene TRBV3-1 combines with J gene TRBJ2-1; 12 bases map to TRBD2. Per germline, CDR1 LGHDT and CDR2 YNNKEL (reference sequence). The V and J ends lost 6 bases and 5 bases, in that order; junction bases with no gene match: 5. This CDR3 is 15 amino acids long. The CDR3, as DNA: TGTGCCAGCAGGCCTCCTAGCGGGAGGGACAATGAGCAGTTCTTC. Translation: CASRPPSGRDNEQFF.

This sequence joins TRBV20-1 and TRBJ1-2, with D perhaps TRBD1 (6 bases). The germline CDR1 and CDR2 sequences are DFQATT and SNEGSKA (reference sequence). The CDR3 has 13 residues. Trimming shortened V by 3 bases and J by 8 bases, and 16 bases separated the two germline ends. CDR3 loop: CSASMGAVEGYTF. The CDR3, as DNA: TGCAGTGCTAGTATGGGGGCGGTGGAAGGCTACACCTTC.

The rearrangement links TRBV6-5 to TRBJ2-1, with 11 bases lining up with TRBD2. Trimming removed 7 bases from V and 8 bases from J; junction bases left unmatched: 10. Germline CDR1 reads MNHEY; CDR2 reads SVGAGI. The CDR3 extends over 15 amino acids. The CDR3 region has the DNA TGTGCCAGCAATTTAGCGGGGGGGCCTTGGGATGAGCAGTTCTTC. Residues: CASNLAGGPWDEQFF.

The V and J genes are TRBV20-1 and TRBJ1-1; a possible D gene is TRBD1 (5 bases). The V end lost 1 base, the J end lost 7 bases, and 13 bases lay between the germline ends. Looked up from germline, CDR1 is DFQATT and CDR2 is SNEGSKA (reference sequence). This CDR3 has 13 residues. CDR3 residues: CSARVTGPGEAFF. The CDR3 DNA follows: TGCAGTGCTAGAGTCACGGGGCCGGGTGAAGCTTTCTTT.

The chain has TRBV29-1 and TRBJ2-7; D might be TRBD2 (6 bases). Deletions cut 6 bases from V and 0 bases from J, with 9 bases between. This CDR3 comprises 12 residues. Germline assignment: CDR1 SQVTM and CDR2 ANQGSEA. CDR3 amino acids: CSVTGVSYEQYF. The DNA for the CDR3 is TGCAGCGTAACGGGAGTCTCCTACGAGCAGTACTTC.

Regarding this clonotype: The final CDR3 position lacks the conserved phenylalanine or tryptophan, pointing to a likely read error. This chain links TRBV29-1 with TRBJ2-1; D is possibly TRBD2 (7 bases). There are 16 residues in the CDR3. V dropped 6 bases and J dropped 0 bases, with 18 bases sitting between them. Germline loops: CDR1 SQVTM, CDR2 ANQGSEA. As DNA, the CDR3 is TGCAGCGTGCGGGGCGAGGGGGGGGGCTCCTACAATGAGCAGTTCTTG. Protein sequence: CSVRGEGGGSYNEQFL.

The chain combines TRBV2 with TRBJ1-1, with unresolved D. Germline V lookup: CDR1 SNHLY, CDR2 FYNNEI. The V gene lost 5 bases and the J gene lost 0 bases, with 7 bases spanning the gap. The CDR3 is 13 amino acids. The CDR3: CASSTDMNTEAFF. The CDR3 DNA is TGTGCCAGCAGTACTGACATGAACACTGAAGCTTTCTTT.